The next 2 T cell receptor beta chains were all read from a single sample in a study of blood T cell repertoires in COVID-19. Assay: immunoSEQ multiplex PCR; the TCRdb copy retains only in-frame clones and omits some. The sample yields 400,000 to 500,000 clones, roughly 90% seen once. Input material: PBMCs or T cells enriched from blood (not recorded which). The origin of the receptors is a woman aged 18-29 years who had been exposed to COVID-19.

This chain links TRBV5-8 with TRBJ1-2; TRBD1 aligns across 8 bases. This CDR3 is 18 amino acids long. CDR1 SGHTS and CDR2 YDEGEE come from the germline V gene. Trimming at V came to 0 bases and at J to 6 bases, leaving 16 bases not matched to a gene. CDR3 in DNA: TGTGCCAGCAGCTTGGCTTGGACAGGGATCCCCCTAATTAATGGCTACACCTTC. Amino acid sequence: CASSLAWTGIPLINGYTF.

This chain joins TRBV24-1 and TRBJ2-1; the D gene is possibly TRBD2 (5 bases). Germline CDR1 is KGHDR and CDR2 is SFDVKD. V was pared by 9 bases and J by 9 bases, with 17 bases between. The CDR3 is 13 residues long. Written as DNA, the CDR3 is TGTGCCACCGCTAGGTCGGGGATGGGTGAGCAGTTCTTC. Its protein product is CATARSGMGEQFF.